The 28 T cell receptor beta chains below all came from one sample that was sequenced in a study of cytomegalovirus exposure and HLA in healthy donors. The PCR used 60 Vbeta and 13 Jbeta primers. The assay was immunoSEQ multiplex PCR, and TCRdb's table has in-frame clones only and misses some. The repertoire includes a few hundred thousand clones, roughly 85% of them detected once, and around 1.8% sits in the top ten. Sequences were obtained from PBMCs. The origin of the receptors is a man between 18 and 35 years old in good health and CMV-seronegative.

The DNA of the CDR3 is TGTGCCAGCAGCTTACCAGGACTAGCGGAGGGGGTTGAGCAGTTCTTC. Residues: CASSLPGLAEGVEQFF. The chain links TRBV7-6 to TRBJ2-1; 10 bases agree with TRBD2. This CDR3 is built from 16 residues. CDR1 and CDR2 from the germline V gene are SGHVS and FNYEAQ. Trimming removed 2 bases from V and 9 bases from J; junction bases left unmatched: 10.

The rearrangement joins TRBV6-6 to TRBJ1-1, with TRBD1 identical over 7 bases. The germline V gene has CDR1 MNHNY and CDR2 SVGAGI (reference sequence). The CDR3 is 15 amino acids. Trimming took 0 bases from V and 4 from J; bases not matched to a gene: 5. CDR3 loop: CASSYSQGVGTEAFF. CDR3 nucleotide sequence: TGTGCCAGCAGTTACTCCCAGGGGGTGGGCACTGAAGCTTTCTTT.

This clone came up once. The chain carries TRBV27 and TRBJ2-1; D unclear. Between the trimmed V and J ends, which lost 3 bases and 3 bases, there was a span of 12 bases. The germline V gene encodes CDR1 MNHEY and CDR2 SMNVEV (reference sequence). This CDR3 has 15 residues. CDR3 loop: CASSFEASLYNEQFF. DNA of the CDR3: TGTGCCAGCAGTTTCGAAGCCTCCCTCTACAATGAGCAGTTCTTC.

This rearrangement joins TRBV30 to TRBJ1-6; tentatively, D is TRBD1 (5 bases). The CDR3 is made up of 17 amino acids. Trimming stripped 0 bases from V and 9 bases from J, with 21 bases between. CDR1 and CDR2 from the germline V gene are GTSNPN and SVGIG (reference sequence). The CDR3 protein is CAWSVQDMGFGGSPLHF. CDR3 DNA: TGTGCCTGGAGTGTACAGGACATGGGCTTCGGCGGTTCACCCCTCCACTTT.

The DNA of the CDR3 is TGCGCCAGCAGCCAAGATGCCGGGACAGGGGGCCACGAGCAGTACTTC. Amino acid sequence: CASSQDAGTGGHEQYF. This sequence joins TRBV4-1 and TRBJ2-7; 12 bases are a match to TRBD1. V gave up 0 bases and J gave up 5 bases; unmatched junction bases: 5. The CDR3 runs 16 residues. Looked up from germline, CDR1 is MGHRA and CDR2 is YSYEKL.

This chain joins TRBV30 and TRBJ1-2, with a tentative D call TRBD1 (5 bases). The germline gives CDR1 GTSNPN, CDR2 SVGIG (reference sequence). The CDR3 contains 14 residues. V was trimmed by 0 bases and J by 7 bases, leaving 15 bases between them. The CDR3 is CAWSVLSGLSGYTF. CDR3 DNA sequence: TGTGCCTGGAGTGTACTATCAGGGTTGAGTGGCTACACCTTC. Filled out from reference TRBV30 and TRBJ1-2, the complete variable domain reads SQTIHQWPATLVQPVGSPLSLECTVEGTSNPNLYWYRQAAGRGLQLLFYSVGIGQISSEVPQNLSASRPQDRQFILSSKKLLLSDSGFYLCAWSVLSGLSGYTFGSGTRLTVV.

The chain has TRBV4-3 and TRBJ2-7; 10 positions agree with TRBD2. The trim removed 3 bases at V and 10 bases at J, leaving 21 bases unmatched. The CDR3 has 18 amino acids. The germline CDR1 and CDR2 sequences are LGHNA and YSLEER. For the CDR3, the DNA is TGCGCCAGCAGCCATGAGACAGTAACTAGCGGGATGGGGTCGGGTCAGTACTTC. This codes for CASSHETVTSGMGSGQYF.

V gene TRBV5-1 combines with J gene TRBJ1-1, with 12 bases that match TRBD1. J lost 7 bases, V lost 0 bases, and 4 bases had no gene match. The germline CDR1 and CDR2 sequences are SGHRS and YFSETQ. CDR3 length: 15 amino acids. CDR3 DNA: TGCGCCAGCAGCTTGGGGGGGACAGGGGGCGGTGAAGCTTTCTTT. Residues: CASSLGGTGGGEAFF.

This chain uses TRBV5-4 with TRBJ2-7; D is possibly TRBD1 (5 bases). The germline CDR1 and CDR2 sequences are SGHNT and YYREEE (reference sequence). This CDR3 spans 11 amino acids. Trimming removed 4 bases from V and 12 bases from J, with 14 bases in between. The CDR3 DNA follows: TGTGCCAGCAGCGAGGACATGGAACTGTACTTC. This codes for CASSEDMELYF.

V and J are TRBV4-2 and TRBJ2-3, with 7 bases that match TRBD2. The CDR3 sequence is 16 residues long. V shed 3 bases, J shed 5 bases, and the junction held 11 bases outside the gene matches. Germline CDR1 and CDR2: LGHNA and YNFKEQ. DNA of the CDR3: TGTGCCAGCAGCCACAAAGACGAGGGAGGGGTAGATACGCAGTATTTT. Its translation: CASSHKDEGGVDTQYF.

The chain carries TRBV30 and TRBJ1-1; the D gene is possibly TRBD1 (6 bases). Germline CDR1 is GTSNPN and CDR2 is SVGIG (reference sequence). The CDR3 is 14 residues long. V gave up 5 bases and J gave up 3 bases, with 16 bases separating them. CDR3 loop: CAWGVQGLDTEAFF. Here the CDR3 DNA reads TGTGCCTGGGGCGTACAGGGTTTGGACACTGAAGCTTTCTTT.

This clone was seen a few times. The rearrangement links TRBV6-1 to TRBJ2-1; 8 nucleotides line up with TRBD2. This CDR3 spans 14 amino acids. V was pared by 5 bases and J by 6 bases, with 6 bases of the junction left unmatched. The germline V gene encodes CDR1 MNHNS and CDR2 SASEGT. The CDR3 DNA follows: TGTGCCAGCAGTTCCGGGACTAGGGGCAATGAGCAGTTCTTC. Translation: CASSSGTRGNEQFF.

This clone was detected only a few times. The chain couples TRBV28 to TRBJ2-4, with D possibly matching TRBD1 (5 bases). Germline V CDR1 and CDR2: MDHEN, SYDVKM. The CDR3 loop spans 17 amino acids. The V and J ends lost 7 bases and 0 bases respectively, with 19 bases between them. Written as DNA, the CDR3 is TGTGCCAGCAAAATAACAGGCGGCATGAGAGCCAAAAACATTCAGTACTTC. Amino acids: CASKITGGMRAKNIQYF.

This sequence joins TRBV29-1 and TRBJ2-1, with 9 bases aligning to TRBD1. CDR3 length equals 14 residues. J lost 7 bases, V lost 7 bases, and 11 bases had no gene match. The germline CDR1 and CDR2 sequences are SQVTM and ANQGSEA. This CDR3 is CSGRGGQGLNEQFF. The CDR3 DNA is TGCAGCGGGAGGGGGGGACAGGGTTTGAATGAGCAGTTCTTC.

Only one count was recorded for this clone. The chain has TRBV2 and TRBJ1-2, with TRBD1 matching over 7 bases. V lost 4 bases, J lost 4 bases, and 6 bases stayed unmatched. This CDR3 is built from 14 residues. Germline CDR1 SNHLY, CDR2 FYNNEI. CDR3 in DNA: TGTGCCAGCAGTGGCTCACAGGGGCTCTATGGCTACACCTTC. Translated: CASSGSQGLYGYTF.

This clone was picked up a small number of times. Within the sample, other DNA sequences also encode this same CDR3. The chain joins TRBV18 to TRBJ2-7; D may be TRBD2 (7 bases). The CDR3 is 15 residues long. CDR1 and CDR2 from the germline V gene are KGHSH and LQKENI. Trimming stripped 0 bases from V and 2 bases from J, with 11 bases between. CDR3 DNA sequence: TGTGCCAGCTCACCACCGAGGGGGGGGCCCTACGAGCAGTACTTC. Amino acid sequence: CASSPPRGGPYEQYF.

CDR3 in amino acids: CASIGQGAGANYGYTF. The CDR3 region has the DNA TGTGCCAGCATAGGACAGGGGGCCGGAGCTAACTATGGCTACACCTTC. The genes are TRBV6-6 and TRBJ1-2, with TRBD1 matching over 11 bases. The trim removed 7 bases at V and 0 bases at J, leaving 7 bases unmatched. There are 16 residues in the CDR3. The germline V gene encodes CDR1 MNHNY and CDR2 SVGAGI (reference sequence).

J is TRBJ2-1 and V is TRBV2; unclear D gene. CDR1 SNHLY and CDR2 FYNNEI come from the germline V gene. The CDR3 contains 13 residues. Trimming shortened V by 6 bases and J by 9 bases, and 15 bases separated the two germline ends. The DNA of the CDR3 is TGTGCCAGCAGCGTAACGATTGACACTGAGCAGTTCTTC. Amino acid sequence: CASSVTIDTEQFF.

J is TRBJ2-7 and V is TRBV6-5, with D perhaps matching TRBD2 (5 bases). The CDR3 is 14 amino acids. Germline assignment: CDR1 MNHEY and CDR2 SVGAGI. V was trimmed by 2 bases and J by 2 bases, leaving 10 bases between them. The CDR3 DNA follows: TGTGCCAGCAGTTACAACCGGGATACCTACGAGCAGTACTTC. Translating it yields CASSYNRDTYEQYF.

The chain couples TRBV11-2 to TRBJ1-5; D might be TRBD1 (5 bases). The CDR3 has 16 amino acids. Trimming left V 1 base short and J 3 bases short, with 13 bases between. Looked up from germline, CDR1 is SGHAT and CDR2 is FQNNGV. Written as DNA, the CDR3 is TGTGCCAGCAGCTTAGGGGCTGGTGGGGCCAATCAGCCCCAGCATTTT. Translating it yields CASSLGAGGANQPQHF. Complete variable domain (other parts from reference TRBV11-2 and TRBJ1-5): EAGVAQSPRYKIIEKRQSVAFWCNPISGHATLYWYQQILGQGPKLLIQFQNNGVVDDSQLPKDRFSAERLKGVDSTLKIQPAKLEDSAVYLCASSLGAGGANQPQHFGDGTRLSIL.

For the CDR3, the DNA is TGTGCCATCAGTGAGGGCGGTAGCGGGACAGATACGCAGTATTTT. This codes for CAISEGGSGTDTQYF. This chain joins TRBV10-3 and TRBJ2-3; 7 bases map to TRBD2. This CDR3 comprises 15 residues. V was pared by 2 bases and J by 3 bases, with 5 bases of the junction left unmatched. Per the germline V gene, CDR1 is ENHRY and CDR2 is SYGVKD.

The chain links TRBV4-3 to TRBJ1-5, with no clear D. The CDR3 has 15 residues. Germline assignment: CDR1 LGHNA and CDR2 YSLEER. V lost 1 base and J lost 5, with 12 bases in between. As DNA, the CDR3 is TGCGCCAGCAGCCAAGCCCGGGTACCTCATCAGCCCCAGCATTTT. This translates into CASSQARVPHQPQHF.

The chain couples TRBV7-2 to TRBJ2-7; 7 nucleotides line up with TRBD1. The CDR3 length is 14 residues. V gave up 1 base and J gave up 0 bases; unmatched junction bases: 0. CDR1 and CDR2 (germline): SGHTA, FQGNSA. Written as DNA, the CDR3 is TGTGCCAGCAGCTTAGGGACAGGCTCCTACGAGCAGTACTTC. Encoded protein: CASSLGTGSYEQYF.

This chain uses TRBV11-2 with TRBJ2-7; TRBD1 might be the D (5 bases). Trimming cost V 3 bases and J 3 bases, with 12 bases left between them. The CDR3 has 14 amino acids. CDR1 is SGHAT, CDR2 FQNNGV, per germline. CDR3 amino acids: CASSFPGQLYEQYF. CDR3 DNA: TGTGCCAGCAGCTTCCCCGGACAACTCTACGAGCAGTACTTC.

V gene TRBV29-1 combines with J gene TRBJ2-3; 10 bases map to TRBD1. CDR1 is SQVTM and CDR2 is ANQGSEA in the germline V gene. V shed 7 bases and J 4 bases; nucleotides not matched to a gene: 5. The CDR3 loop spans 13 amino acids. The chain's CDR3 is CSADRGYADTQYF. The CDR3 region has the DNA TGCAGCGCGGACAGGGGGTATGCAGATACGCAGTATTTT.

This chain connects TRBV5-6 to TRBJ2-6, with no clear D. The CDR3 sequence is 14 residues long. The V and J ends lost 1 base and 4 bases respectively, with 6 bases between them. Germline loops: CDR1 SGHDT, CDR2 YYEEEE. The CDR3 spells CASSLFGGANVLTF. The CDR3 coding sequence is TGTGCCAGCAGCTTGTTTGGCGGGGCCAACGTCCTGACTTTC.

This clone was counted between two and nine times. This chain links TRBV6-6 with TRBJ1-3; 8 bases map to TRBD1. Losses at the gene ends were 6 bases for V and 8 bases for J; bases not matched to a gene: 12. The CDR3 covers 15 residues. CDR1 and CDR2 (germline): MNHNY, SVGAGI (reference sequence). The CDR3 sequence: CASSLRGQGVDTIYF. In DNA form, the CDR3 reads TGTGCCAGCAGCCTCCGCGGACAGGGTGTGGACACCATATATTTT.

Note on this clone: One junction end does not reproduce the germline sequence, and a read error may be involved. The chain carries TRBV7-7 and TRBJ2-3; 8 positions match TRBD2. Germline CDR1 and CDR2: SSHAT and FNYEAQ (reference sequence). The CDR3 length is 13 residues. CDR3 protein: CASSFLAGDTQYF. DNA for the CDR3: TGTGCTAGCAGCTTTCTAGCGGGAGATACGCAGTATTTT.